The entry below describes one T cell receptor beta chain. Its antigen is unidentified. The sample is drawn from a study of T cell responses to AZD1222 COVID-19 vaccine. Notes on the study in general: Vaccination with two AZD1222 doses was followed by a rise in Spike-specific TCR breadth and depth.

CDR1 MNHNS and CDR2 SASEGT come from the germline V gene. This CDR3 has 13 amino acids. The V end was cut by 2 bases, the J end by 3 bases, with 7 bases between. The data were produced by immunoSEQ multiplex PCR, yet TCRdb's version contains in-frame clones alone and is incomplete. The table shows some 170,000 clones, with approximately 94% occurring only once. This TCR was recovered from an adult in good health. The material sequenced was peripheral blood, taken on day 0 of AZD1222 vaccination. The chain combines TRBV6-1 with TRBJ1-2; D is uncertain. This CDR3 reads CASSENWDYGYTF. CDR3 sequence (DNA): TGTGCCAGCAGTGAAAACTGGGACTATGGCTACACCTTC.